One sample yielded the 15 T cell receptor beta chains listed below, sequenced in a study of blood T cell repertoires in COVID-19. Produced via immunoSEQ multiplex PCR; TCRdb's table is partial and in-frame only. The data contain some 200,000 clones, 78% of them seen just once; the ten biggest clones take up around a sixth. The sequenced sample was PBMCs or T cells enriched from blood (not recorded which). The origin of the receptors is a woman aged 50 to 65 who had recovered from COVID-19.

This clone occurred a few times. The chain links TRBV11-3 to TRBJ2-1; TRBD1 might be the D (6 bases). This CDR3 is 15 amino acids long. Germline V gene sequence: CDR1 SGHNT, CDR2 YENEEA. V dropped 1 base and J dropped 9 bases, with 16 bases sitting between them. The CDR3 sequence is CASSLGASGGGEQFF. For the CDR3, the DNA is TGTGCCAGCAGCTTAGGGGCTAGTGGGGGCGGTGAGCAGTTCTTC.

V usage is TRBV6-5 and J usage is TRBJ2-1; tentatively, D is TRBD2 (5 bases). Germline V gene sequence: CDR1 MNHEY, CDR2 SVGAGI. Trimming pared 5 bases from V and 3 bases from J, leaving 8 bases between. The CDR3 is 13 residues long. CDR3 in amino acids: CASSRDYYNEQFF. The DNA of the CDR3 is TGTGCCAGCAGTCGAGACTACTACAATGAGCAGTTCTTC.

The chain combines TRBV27 with TRBJ2-7; TRBD1 agrees at 9 bases. The CDR3 consists of 16 residues. The germline CDR1 and CDR2 sequences are MNHEY and SMNVEV (reference sequence). With V trimmed by 3 bases and J by 3 bases, 9 bases remained unmatched. The CDR3 DNA reads as TGTGCCAGCAGTTTTATAGGGACAGGGCCGAACTACGAGCAGTACTTC. This sequence encodes CASSFIGTGPNYEQYF.

The V and J genes are TRBV11-3 and TRBJ2-3; tentatively, D is TRBD2 (6 bases). Germline V gene sequence: CDR1 SGHNT, CDR2 YENEEA. Trimming removed 1 base at V and 3 bases at J, with 14 bases between. There are 16 residues in the CDR3. The CDR3 loop is CASSLGRGAGTDTQYF. The CDR3 DNA reads as TGTGCCAGCAGCTTAGGGCGCGGGGCGGGTACAGATACGCAGTATTTT.

The V gene is TRBV24-1, the J gene TRBJ2-7; the D gene is possibly TRBD1 (7 bases). Germline CDR1 reads KGHDR; CDR2 reads SFDVKD. This CDR3 contains 16 residues. V dropped 3 bases and J dropped 2 bases, with 16 bases sitting between them. The CDR3 sequence: CATSDTGAGKAYEQYF. The CDR3 DNA reads TGTGCCACCAGTGATACAGGGGCGGGAAAAGCCTACGAGCAGTACTTC.

The chain has TRBV7-9 and TRBJ1-2; maybe TRBD1 (6 bases). Trimming shortened V by 2 bases and J by 0 bases, and 10 bases separated the two germline ends. Germline CDR1 reads SEHNR; CDR2 reads FQNEAQ (reference sequence). The CDR3 consists of 15 residues. This chain's CDR3 is CASSLLDSPNYGYTF. DNA for the CDR3: TGTGCCAGCAGCTTATTGGACAGTCCTAACTATGGCTACACCTTC.

The chain carries TRBV28 and TRBJ2-5; 12 positions agree with TRBD1. Germline CDR1 and CDR2: MDHEN and SYDVKM. V gave up 4 bases and J gave up 5 bases; unmatched junction bases: 5. The CDR3 contains 15 residues. Here the CDR3 reads CASSSRDRGLETQYF. The CDR3, as DNA: TGTGCCAGCAGTTCCCGGGACAGGGGGCTTGAGACCCAGTACTTC.

The chain has TRBV19 and TRBJ1-3; D gene unclear. V was pared by 4 bases and J by 4 bases, with 8 bases between. Germline CDR1 and CDR2: LNHDA and SQIVND (reference sequence). The CDR3 totals 13 residues. The CDR3 loop is CASSTAGGNTIYF. In nucleotides, the CDR3 is TGTGCCAGTAGTACCGCAGGAGGAAACACCATATATTTT. The full variable domain, in which reference TRBV19 and TRBJ1-3 provide the parts outside the CDR3, is DGGITQSPKYLFRKEGQNVTLSCEQNLNHDAMYWYRQDPGQGLRLIYYSQIVNDFQKGDIAEGYSVSREKKESFPLTVTSAQKNPTAFYLCASSTAGGNTIYFGEGSWLTVV.

This chain links TRBV9 with TRBJ2-2, with TRBD2 as a possible D gene (5 bases). V was pared by 4 bases and J by 8 bases, with 18 bases between. The CDR3 is made up of 15 amino acids. The germline V gene encodes CDR1 SGDLS and CDR2 YYNGEE. The CDR3 DNA is TGTGCCAGCAGCCCACAGACCCGGGAAGTGGGGGAGCTGTTTTTT. This sequence encodes CASSPQTREVGELFF.

This clone has more than one count but fewer than ten. Other DNA sequences in the same sample also yield this CDR3. The chain joins TRBV7-2 to TRBJ2-1, with 9 bases lining up with TRBD2. Germline values: CDR1 SGHTA, CDR2 FQGNSA. The length of the CDR3 is 15 residues. V trimming: 0 bases; J trimming: 4 bases; junction bases outside the gene matches: 1. CDR3 nucleotides: TGTGCCAGCAGCTTAGCGACTAGCGGATACAATGAGCAGTTCTTC. Residues: CASSLATSGYNEQFF.

This chain uses TRBV7-6 with TRBJ2-3, with D possibly TRBD1 on 5 matching bases. This CDR3 comprises 15 residues. V was trimmed by 1 base and J by 5 bases, leaving 13 bases between them. The germline V gene encodes CDR1 SGHVS and CDR2 FNYEAQ. CDR3 amino acids: CASSLVAGSRDTQYF. The CDR3 bases are TGTGCCAGCAGCTTAGTTGCAGGGTCAAGAGATACGCAGTATTTT.

In this sample, this clone turned up once. The chain links TRBV18 to TRBJ1-3; 9 bases align to TRBD1. The CDR3 is 16 residues long. J lost 2 bases, V lost 3 bases, and 5 bases had no gene match. Per germline, CDR1 KGHSH and CDR2 LQKENI. The CDR3 loop is CASSPPGQGAGNTIYF. As DNA, the CDR3 is TGTGCCAGCTCACCGCCGGGACAGGGTGCTGGAAACACCATATATTTT.

The chain recombines TRBV27 with TRBJ1-1, with a tentative D call TRBD1 (5 bases). The V and J ends lost 2 bases and 0 bases respectively, with 16 bases between them. The CDR3 covers 17 residues. CDR1 and CDR2 from the germline V gene are MNHEY and SMNVEV (reference sequence). This CDR3 is CASSLRGITGMNTEAFF. The CDR3 DNA reads TGTGCCAGCAGTTTACGGGGGATAACGGGGATGAACACTGAAGCTTTCTTT.

The V gene is TRBV9, the J gene TRBJ2-2, with D perhaps matching TRBD2 (5 bases). The germline CDR1 and CDR2 sequences are SGDLS and YYNGEE. The CDR3 has 16 residues. The V end was cut by 0 bases, the J end by 2 bases, with 11 bases between. CDR3 bases: TGTGCCAGCAGCGTAGGGGCTAGCTTAAACACCGGGGAGCTGTTTTTT. It codes for CASSVGASLNTGELFF. The full variable domain, with the rest looked up from reference TRBV9 and TRBJ2-2, is DSGVTQTPKHLITATGQRVTLRCSPRSGDLSVYWYQQSLDQGLQFLIQYYNGEERAKGNILERFSAQQFPDLHSELNLSSLELGDSALYFCASSVGASLNTGELFFGEGSRLTVL.

This clone was seen a handful of times. The V and J genes are TRBV3-1 (or the pseudogene TRBV3-2) and TRBJ2-1; a weak D match, TRBD2 (6 bases). Trimming removed 8 bases from V and 15 bases from J, with 20 bases in between. The germline CDR1 and CDR2 sequences are LGHDT and YNNKEL (reference sequence). This CDR3 is built from 12 residues. CDR3 nucleotides: TGTGCCAGCTTACGAGAAGGAGGGGTCCCGTTCTTC. This translates into CASLREGGVPFF.